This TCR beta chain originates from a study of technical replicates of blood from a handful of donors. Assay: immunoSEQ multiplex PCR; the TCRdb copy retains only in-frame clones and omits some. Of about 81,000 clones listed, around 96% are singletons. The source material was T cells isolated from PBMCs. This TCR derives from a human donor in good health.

As DNA, the CDR3 is TGTGCCATCAGTGACCCGACAGGGCTGAACACTGAAGCTTTCTTT. This codes for CAISDPTGLNTEAFF. This chain links TRBV10-3 with TRBJ1-1, with TRBD1 identical over 7 bases. Germline loops: CDR1 ENHRY, CDR2 SYGVKD. V was pared by 3 bases and J by 0 bases, with 4 bases of the junction left unmatched. This CDR3 contains 15 residues.